The sequence of this T cell receptor (beta chain) was determined in a study of CD8+ T cells in alopecia areata. Study outcomes and limitations: Sequencing of scalp samples also includes resident alphabeta T cells from normal skin.

The germline gives CDR1 LGHNA, CDR2 YSLEER. Trimming took 0 bases from V and 0 from J; bases not matched to a gene: 4. This CDR3 spans 17 amino acids. In each case, RNA was isolated and then reverse transcribed into cDNA as the sequencing template. Libraries were prepared by immunoSEQ multiplex PCR; TCRdb keeps only in-frame clonotypes and omits some of them. The repertoire has around 140,000 clones, about 49% of them found once; the top ten carry over 15%. This clone has a handful of counts. Its cognate antigen is unknown. The V and J genes are TRBV4-3 and TRBJ2-3, with TRBD1 identical over 9 bases. The sequence was obtained from a human donor with alopecia areata. This sample comprised CD8+ T cells sorted from blood, obtained at week 0. The CDR3: CASSQDWGQGSTDTQYF. The CDR3 bases are TGCGCCAGCAGCCAAGATTGGGGACAGGGAAGCACAGATACGCAGTATTTT.